This T cell receptor beta chain was recorded in a study of T cells in Graves' hyperthyroidism and ophthalmopathy. General study findings and limits: The model made its ophthalmopathy prediction, and onset followed a median 6.5 months later. Blood also showed most of the thyroid clonotypes that were expanded above 0.001.

RNA transcripts gave rise to amplified TCR beta CDR3 regions. A first-round RT-PCR of the TCR CDR3 used the HTBI primer set. TCRdb ran MiXCR on the multiplex PCR reads and lists one entry per CDR3 protein. Of about 420,000 distinct CDR3 sequences in the sample, approximately 14% are singletons; the top ten hold 5% to 6%. This clonotype was detected a few times. Its antigen is not identified. Aged 18 to 65, the patients had hyperthyroidism that was newly diagnosed and had lasted under 2 months. Clinical symptoms, serum thyroxine, TRAb, thyroid ultrasound and orbital computed tomography informed diagnoses. The CDR3 loop spans 17 amino acids. CDR1 is ENHRY and CDR2 is SYGVKD in the germline V gene. Trimming stripped 2 bases from V and 4 bases from J, with 15 bases between.

This sequence joins TRBV10-3 and TRBJ2-6; no definite D call. The sample taken for sequencing was blood. The TCR sequence derives from a woman aged 18-29 years with Graves' hyperthyroidism. The CDR3 loop reads CAISEISGWSGANVLTF. As DNA, the CDR3 is TGTGCCATCAGTGAGATTTCCGGGTGGTCGGGGGCCAACGTCCTGACTTTC.